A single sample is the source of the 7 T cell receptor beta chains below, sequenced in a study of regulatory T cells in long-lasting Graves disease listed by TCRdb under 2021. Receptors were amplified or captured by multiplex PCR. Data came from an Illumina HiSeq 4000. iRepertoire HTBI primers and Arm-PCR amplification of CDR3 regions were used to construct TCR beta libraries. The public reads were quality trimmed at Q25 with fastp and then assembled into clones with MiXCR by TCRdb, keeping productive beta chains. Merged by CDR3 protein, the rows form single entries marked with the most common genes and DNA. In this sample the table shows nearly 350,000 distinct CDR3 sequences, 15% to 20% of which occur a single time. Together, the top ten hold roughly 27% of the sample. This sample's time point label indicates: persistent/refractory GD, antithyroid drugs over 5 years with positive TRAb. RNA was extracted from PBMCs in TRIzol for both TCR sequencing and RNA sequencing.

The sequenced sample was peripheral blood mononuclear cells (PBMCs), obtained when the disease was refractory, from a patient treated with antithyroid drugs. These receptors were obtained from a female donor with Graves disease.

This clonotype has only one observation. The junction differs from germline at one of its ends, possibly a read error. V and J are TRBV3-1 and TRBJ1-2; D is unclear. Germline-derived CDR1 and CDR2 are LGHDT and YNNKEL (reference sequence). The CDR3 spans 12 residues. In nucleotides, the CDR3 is TGTGCCAGCAGCCAAGATCCCGCGGGCTGCACCTTC. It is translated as CASSQDPAGCTF.

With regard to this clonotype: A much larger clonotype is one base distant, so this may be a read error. CDR3: CASSSVEETQYF. The CDR3 DNA is TGTGCCAGCAGCTCGGTGGAAGAGACCCAGTACTTC. V is TRBV7-3 and J is TRBJ2-5; no clear D gene. Trimming left V 4 bases short and J 3 bases short, with 6 bases between. Germline CDR1 reads SGHTA; CDR2 reads FQGTGA. This CDR3 region has 12 residues.

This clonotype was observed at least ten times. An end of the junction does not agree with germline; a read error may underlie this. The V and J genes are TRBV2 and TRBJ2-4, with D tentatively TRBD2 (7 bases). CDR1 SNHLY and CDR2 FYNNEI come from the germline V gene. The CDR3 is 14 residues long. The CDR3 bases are TGTGCCAGCAGTCAAGAAGGAGGGGGGGAAAAGGAAAACTTC. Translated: CASSQEGGGEKENF.

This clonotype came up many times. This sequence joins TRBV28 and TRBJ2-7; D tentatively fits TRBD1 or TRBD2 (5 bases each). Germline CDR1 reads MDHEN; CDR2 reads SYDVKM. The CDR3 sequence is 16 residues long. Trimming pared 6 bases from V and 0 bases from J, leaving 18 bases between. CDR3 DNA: TGTGCCAGCAGCCGCCTTGACGGGGCCGACTCCTACGAGCAGTACTTC. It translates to CASSRLDGADSYEQYF.

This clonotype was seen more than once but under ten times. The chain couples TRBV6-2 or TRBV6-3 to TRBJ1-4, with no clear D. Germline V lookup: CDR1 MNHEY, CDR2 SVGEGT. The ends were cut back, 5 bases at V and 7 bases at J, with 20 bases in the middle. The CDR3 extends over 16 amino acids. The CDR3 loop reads CASSGPSRVDGEKLFF. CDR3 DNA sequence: TGTGCCAGCAGTGGACCGAGCCGAGTCGACGGTGAAAAACTGTTTTTT.

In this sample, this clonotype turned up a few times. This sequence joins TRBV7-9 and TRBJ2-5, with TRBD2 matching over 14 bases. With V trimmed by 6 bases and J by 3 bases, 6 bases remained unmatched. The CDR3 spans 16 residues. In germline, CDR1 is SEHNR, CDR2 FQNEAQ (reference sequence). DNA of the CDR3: TGTGCCAGCAGATTGGGACTAGCGGGAGAAGAAGAGACCCAGTACTTC. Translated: CASRLGLAGEEETQYF. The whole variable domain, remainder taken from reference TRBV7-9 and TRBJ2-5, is DTGVSQNPRHKITKRGQNVTFRCDPISEHNRLYWYRQTLGQGPEFLTYFQNEAQLEKSRLLSDRFSAERPKGSFSTLEIQRTEQGDSAMYLCASRLGLAGEEETQYFGPGTRLLVL.

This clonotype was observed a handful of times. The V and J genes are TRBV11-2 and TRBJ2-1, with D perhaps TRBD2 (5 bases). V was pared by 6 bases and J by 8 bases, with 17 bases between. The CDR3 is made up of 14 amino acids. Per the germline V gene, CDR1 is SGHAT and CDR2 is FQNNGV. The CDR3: CASSLITEVHEQFF. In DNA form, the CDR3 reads TGTGCCAGCAGTCTAATAACGGAGGTACATGAGCAGTTCTTC.